The 32 T cell receptor beta chains listed next were all sequenced from one sample in a study of blood T cell repertoires in COVID-19. Here immunoSEQ multiplex PCR was the method, and the copy in TCRdb shows in-frame clones only, minus some. The table records approximately 150,000 clones, more than 70% of them present only once. The sequenced sample was peripheral blood. The receptors originated from a human donor in a cohort sampled during active COVID-19.

The rearrangement joins TRBV7-3 to TRBJ2-7; D gene ambiguous. CDR1 is SGHTA, CDR2 FQGTGA, per germline. CDR3 length: 14 amino acids. Trimming took off 2 bases at V and 3 bases at J, with 11 bases between the two ends. CDR3 residues: CASSLRGGNYEQYF. CDR3 DNA: TGTGCCAGCAGCTTACGAGGTGGTAACTACGAGCAGTACTTC.

The V and J genes are TRBV27 and TRBJ1-2; D may be TRBD1 (6 bases). Germline V gives CDR1 MNHEY, CDR2 SMNVEV (reference sequence). V gave up 8 bases and J gave up 8 bases, with 21 bases separating them. The CDR3 is made up of 14 amino acids. The CDR3 protein is CASGDRHPLYGYTF. The CDR3 DNA reads TGTGCCAGCGGAGACAGGCATCCTCTCTACGGCTACACCTTC.

DNA for the CDR3: TGTGCCAGCAGCACCGGACTAGCGGGGCCAGATACGCAGTATTTT. Translation: CASSTGLAGPDTQYF. The rearrangement uses TRBV6-4 and TRBJ2-3; 12 bases are shared with TRBD2. Looked up from germline, CDR1 is MRHNA and CDR2 is SNTAGT. CDR3 length equals 15 residues. Losses at the gene ends were 6 bases for V and 4 bases for J; bases not matched to a gene: 5.

The chain carries TRBV5-4 and TRBJ1-1, with D possibly being TRBD1 (5 bases). CDR3 size: 14 residues. Trimming shortened V by 4 bases and J by 0 bases, and 10 bases separated the two germline ends. Looked up from germline, CDR1 is SGHNT and CDR2 is YYREEE (reference sequence). The CDR3 sequence is CASSPQGMNTEAFF. CDR3 DNA: TGTGCCAGCAGCCCCCAGGGCATGAACACTGAAGCTTTCTTT. Variable domain in full (rest from reference TRBV5-4 and TRBJ1-1): ETGVTQSPTHLIKTRGQQVTLRCSSQSGHNTVSWYQQALGQGPQFIFQYYREEENGRGNFPPRFSGLQFPNYSSELNVNALELDDSALYLCASSPQGMNTEAFFGQGTRLTVV.

J is TRBJ2-7 and V is TRBV7-8; TRBD2 is a possible D gene (6 bases). Trimming shortened V by 1 base and J by 6 bases, and 10 bases separated the two germline ends. The CDR3 is 13 residues long. Germline values: CDR1 SGHVS, CDR2 FQNEAQ. Here the CDR3 reads CASSLVGGFEQYF. In DNA form, the CDR3 reads TGTGCCAGCAGCTTAGTTGGAGGGTTCGAGCAGTACTTC.

The rearrangement uses TRBV24-1 and TRBJ1-4; 7 nucleotides line up with TRBD1. V shed 2 bases and J 7 bases; nucleotides not matched to a gene: 12. This CDR3 region has 17 residues. Germline-derived CDR1 and CDR2 are KGHDR and SFDVKD. The CDR3 coding sequence is TGTGCCACCAGTGATTGGGACAGAAGGCGAAGGGCTGAAAAACTGTTTTTT. This sequence encodes CATSDWDRRRRAEKLFF.

The chain couples TRBV11-1 to TRBJ2-1; 13 nucleotides match TRBD2. Trimming removed 5 bases from V and 2 bases from J; junction bases left unmatched: 0. There are 15 residues in the CDR3. Germline V lookup: CDR1 SGHAT, CDR2 FQDESV (reference sequence). The CDR3: CASSTSGGAYNEQFF. The CDR3 coding sequence is TGTGCCAGCAGCACTAGCGGGGGGGCCTACAATGAGCAGTTCTTC.

Concerning this clone: Within the sample, other DNA sequences also encode this same CDR3. The chain is built from TRBV6-5 and TRBJ1-3; tentative D call: TRBD1 (6 bases). The CDR3 totals 15 residues. V was shortened by 9 bases and J by 0 bases, with 15 bases between the two germline ends. The germline CDR1 and CDR2 sequences are MNHEY and SVGAGI. The CDR3 loop is CASSMDSNSGNTIYF. CDR3 nucleotide sequence: TGTGCCAGTAGCATGGACAGTAACTCTGGAAACACCATATATTTT.

V gene TRBV12-5 combines with J gene TRBJ2-1, with D unclear. Trimming removed 1 base from V and 6 bases from J, with 16 bases in between. From germline, CDR1 is LGHNT and CDR2 FRNRAP. CDR3 length equals 16 residues. The CDR3 spells CASGLAETSAPNEQFF. CDR3 nucleotide sequence: TGTGCTAGTGGTTTGGCCGAGACGAGCGCCCCCAATGAGCAGTTCTTC.

The genes are TRBV3-1 (or the pseudogene TRBV3-2) and TRBJ2-5; 8 positions agree with TRBD2. The length of the CDR3 is 17 residues. Germline values: CDR1 LGHDT, CDR2 YNNKEL (reference sequence). V was pared by 1 base and J by 4 bases, with 11 bases of the junction left unmatched. CDR3 coding DNA: TGTGCCAGCAGCCAAGTGGTAACTAGCGGAGTTCGAGAGACCCAGTACTTC. Amino acid sequence: CASSQVVTSGVRETQYF.

The J gene is TRBJ1-1, the V gene TRBV7-8; D ambiguous. The germline V gene has CDR1 SGHVS and CDR2 FQNEAQ. The CDR3 runs to 15 residues. V was shortened by 2 bases and J by 1 base, with 11 bases between the two germline ends. This CDR3 reads CASSLLVRSNTEAFF. The CDR3 DNA sequence: TGTGCCAGCAGCTTATTAGTGAGGTCGAACACTGAAGCTTTCTTT.

J is TRBJ1-1 and V is TRBV30; tentatively, D is TRBD1 (5 bases). CDR1 and CDR2 from the germline V gene are GTSNPN and SVGIG (reference sequence). The CDR3 spans 13 residues. Trimming removed 0 bases from V and 6 bases from J, with 11 bases in between. The CDR3 DNA reads TGTGCCTGGAGTGTACACAGGCTTTCTGAAGCTTTCTTT. Amino acid sequence: CAWSVHRLSEAFF.

The J gene is TRBJ1-2, the V gene TRBV6-5, with 12 bases aligning to TRBD1. The CDR3 extends over 14 amino acids. Germline V gives CDR1 MNHEY, CDR2 SVGAGI. V shed 0 bases, J shed 9 bases, and the junction held 2 bases outside the gene matches. The CDR3 sequence is CASSYSGQGARYTF. CDR3 nucleotides: TGTGCCAGCAGTTACTCGGGACAGGGGGCCCGCTACACCTTC.

The CDR3 sequence: CASSPPGDSIYGYTF. CDR3 in DNA: TGTGCCAGCTCACCACCTGGGGACAGCATCTATGGCTACACCTTC. V gene TRBV18 combines with J gene TRBJ1-2, with 7 nucleotides matching TRBD1. Trimming cost V 0 bases and J 4 bases; bases outside gene matches: 5. The length of the CDR3 is 15 residues. CDR1 KGHSH and CDR2 LQKENI come from the germline V gene.

CDR3 protein: CASSVRYNEQFF. In DNA, the CDR3 is TGTGCCAGCAGCGTTAGATACAATGAGCAGTTCTTC. The chain uses TRBV13 and TRBJ2-1; D gene uncertain. The germline V and J ends were trimmed by 5 bases and 4 bases, with 6 bases remaining between them. This CDR3 spans 12 amino acids. Germline V gives CDR1 PRHDT, CDR2 FYEKMQ (reference sequence).

J is TRBJ1-5 and V is TRBV3-1 (or the pseudogene TRBV3-2); no reliable D call. Germline CDR1 is LGHDT and CDR2 is YNNKEL (reference sequence). Trimming removed 4 bases from V and 1 base from J, with 17 bases in between. This CDR3 comprises 17 residues. The CDR3 bases are TGTGCCAGCAGCCGCGCCGGAGGATTATTCAGCAATCAGCCCCAGCATTTT. It is translated as CASSRAGGLFSNQPQHF.

The V call is TRBV5-8, the J call TRBJ1-1; TRBD1 is a possible D gene (5 bases). Deletions cut 7 bases from V and 0 bases from J, with 10 bases between. CDR1 is SGHTS and CDR2 is YDEGEE in the germline V gene. The CDR3 sequence is 13 residues long. CDR3 DNA: TGTGCCAGCCCGGGACTTTTGAACACTGAAGCTTTCTTT. Translation gives CASPGLLNTEAFF.

CDR3 sequence: CASSESRVPVWYGYTF. In DNA, the CDR3 is TGTGCCAGCAGTGAATCCAGGGTTCCGGTGTGGTATGGCTACACCTTC. The chain employs TRBV25-1 and TRBJ1-2, with a tentative D call TRBD1 (5 bases). V was clipped by 1 base and J by 5 bases, with 17 bases between them. Looked up from germline, CDR1 is MGHDK and CDR2 is SYGVNS. CDR3 size: 16 residues.

The CDR3 region is CASSASVYGYTF. CDR3 coding DNA: TGTGCCAGCAGTGCCAGCGTCTATGGCTACACCTTC. This chain connects TRBV28 to TRBJ1-2; D gene unclear. The CDR3 runs 12 residues. The germline V gene has CDR1 MDHEN and CDR2 SYDVKM. Trimming took 5 bases from V and 4 from J, leaving 8 bases between them.

The table lists this clone with a few counts. The rearrangement links TRBV19 to TRBJ1-2; TRBD1 aligns across 9 bases. Germline V gives CDR1 LNHDA, CDR2 SQIVND (reference sequence). The ends lost 6 bases at V and 6 bases at J; junction bases unmatched: 5. CDR3 size: 13 residues. CDR3 in amino acids: CASSRTGAHGYTF. As DNA, the CDR3 is TGTGCCAGTAGCCGGACAGGGGCCCATGGCTACACCTTC.

This clone is a singleton in its sample. V is TRBV10-1 and J is TRBJ1-1; D is unclear. Germline CDR1 reads WNHNN; CDR2 reads SYGVQD (reference sequence). The V and J ends lost 4 bases and 0 bases respectively, with 15 bases between them. The CDR3 length is 16 residues. The CDR3 region has the DNA TGCGCCAGCAGTGCCCGGGCGGGGAGGATGAACACTGAAGCTTTCTTT. Protein: CASSARAGRMNTEAFF.

V usage is TRBV9 and J usage is TRBJ1-1; 9 bases are shared with TRBD1. Trimming at V came to 3 bases and at J to 1 base, leaving 4 bases not matched to a gene. Looked up from germline, CDR1 is SGDLS and CDR2 is YYNGEE. The CDR3 covers 15 residues. The CDR3 here is CASSERTGANTEAFF. The CDR3 coding sequence is TGTGCCAGCAGCGAGCGGACAGGGGCGAACACTGAAGCTTTCTTT. Looking up the rest from reference TRBV9 and TRBJ1-1 gives the full variable domain: DSGVTQTPKHLITATGQRVTLRCSPRSGDLSVYWYQQSLDQGLQFLIQYYNGEERAKGNILERFSAQQFPDLHSELNLSSLELGDSALYFCASSERTGANTEAFFGQGTRLTVV.

In its sample, this clone was seen once. In DNA form, the CDR3 reads TGTGCCTGGAGTGTAGGGGGGGGCAACGAGCAGTACTTC. It translates to CAWSVGGGNEQYF. This sequence joins TRBV30 and TRBJ2-7; D possibly corresponds to TRBD2 (7 bases). Germline assignment: CDR1 GTSNPN and CDR2 SVGIG (reference sequence). Trimming took 0 bases from V and 5 from J, leaving 11 bases between them. This CDR3 spans 13 amino acids. Full variable domain (missing parts from reference TRBV30 and TRBJ2-7): SQTIHQWPATLVQPVGSPLSLECTVEGTSNPNLYWYRQAAGRGLQLLFYSVGIGQISSEVPQNLSASRPQDRQFILSSKKLLLSDSGFYLCAWSVGGGNEQYFGPGTRLTVT.

This chain uses TRBV29-1 with TRBJ2-3, with 14 bases lining up with TRBD2. The CDR3 totals 17 residues. Germline loops: CDR1 SQVTM, CDR2 ANQGSEA. After removal of 5 bases from V and 6 bases from J, the junction contained 13 bases not matched to a gene. The CDR3 region is CSVSRTGLAGGGDTQYF. CDR3 in DNA: TGCAGCGTTTCGCGAACAGGACTAGCGGGGGGCGGGGATACGCAGTATTTT.

The rearrangement joins TRBV18 to TRBJ2-7; tentative D call: TRBD1 (5 bases). The germline V gene encodes CDR1 KGHSH and CDR2 LQKENI. This CDR3 contains 16 residues. The V end was cut by 2 bases, the J end by 2 bases, with 16 bases between. CDR3 loop: CASSPGVRVSAYEQYF. For the CDR3, the DNA is TGTGCCAGCTCACCAGGTGTCAGGGTCTCCGCCTACGAGCAGTACTTC.

This clone has a single count. The CDR3 region has the DNA TGTGCCAGCAGCTTAGTCCCGGACAGGACGGGCTACACCTTC. Translated: CASSLVPDRTGYTF. The chain links TRBV7-2 to TRBJ1-2; 7 bases map to TRBD1. This CDR3 is 14 amino acids long. From germline, CDR1 is SGHTA and CDR2 FQGNSA. J lost 8 bases, V lost 1 base, and 7 bases had no gene match.

The J gene is TRBJ1-6, the V gene TRBV6-5; D might be TRBD1 (6 bases). From germline, CDR1 is MNHEY and CDR2 SVGAGI. This CDR3 is built from 14 residues. Trimming stripped 5 bases from V and 10 bases from J, with 15 bases between. CDR3 sequence reads: CASSTGAGESPLHF. CDR3 nucleotide sequence: TGTGCCAGCAGTACTGGGGCAGGGGAGTCACCCCTCCACTTT.

As DNA, the CDR3 is TGTGCCAGCAGTGAAACGGTTCCCGGGGAGCTGTTTTTT. It encodes CASSETVPGELFF. The J gene is TRBJ2-2, the V gene TRBV2; no definite D call. This CDR3 is 13 amino acids long. Germline CDR1 SNHLY, CDR2 FYNNEI. V was cut by 2 bases and J by 6 bases, with 7 bases left in between.

The chain uses TRBV9 and TRBJ1-1, with D possibly matching TRBD1 (5 bases). The ends were cut back, 3 bases at V and 0 bases at J, with 12 bases in the middle. Germline values: CDR1 SGDLS, CDR2 YYNGEE. The CDR3 consists of 15 residues. The CDR3 sequence is CASSGSGWVNTEAFF. The DNA for the CDR3 is TGTGCCAGCAGCGGATCAGGGTGGGTGAACACTGAAGCTTTCTTT.

The chain is built from TRBV3-1 (or the pseudogene TRBV3-2) and TRBJ2-2; 9 bases match TRBD1. V shed 1 base and J 3 bases; nucleotides not matched to a gene: 12. Germline CDR1 and CDR2: LGHDT and YNNKEL (reference sequence). CDR3 length: 19 residues. CDR3 DNA sequence: TGTGCCAGCAGCCAAGTGAGGGGACAGGGTATCGTAGACACCGGGGAGCTGTTTTTT. It yields the protein CASSQVRGQGIVDTGELFF.

The V gene is TRBV5-1, the J gene TRBJ2-1; 10 positions agree with TRBD2. The CDR3 is made up of 16 amino acids. J lost 4 bases, V lost 4 bases, and 8 bases had no gene match. The germline V gene has CDR1 SGHRS and CDR2 YFSETQ. Here the CDR3 reads CASSLFRTSGYNEQFF. The DNA of the CDR3 is TGCGCCAGCAGCCTATTCCGGACTAGCGGATACAATGAGCAGTTCTTC.

The chain is built from TRBV15 and TRBJ2-3; maybe TRBD2 (7 bases). Deletions cut 2 bases from V and 2 bases from J, with 11 bases between. CDR3 length: 15 amino acids. CDR1 is LNHNV and CDR2 is YYDKDF in the germline V gene (reference sequence). The CDR3 sequence is CATSRRGRDTDTQYF. In DNA form, the CDR3 reads TGTGCCACCAGCAGAAGGGGGAGGGACACAGATACGCAGTATTTT. Supplemented by reference TRBV15 and TRBJ2-3, the full variable domain reads DAMVIQNPRYQVTQFGKPVTLSCSQTLNHNVMYWYQQKSSQAPKLLFHYYDKDFNNEADTPDNFQSRRPNTSFCFLDIRSPGLGDTAMYLCATSRRGRDTDTQYFGPGTRLTVL.